This T cell receptor beta chain was sequenced for a study of blood T cell repertoires in COVID-19. Across the study: Spain, Italy and the United States supplied samples that represented acute and convalescent COVID-19. From T cells, B-cell-depleted T cells, or PBMCs came the material, which was cDNA or gDNA.

With 4 bases removed from V and 3 bases from J, the gap between germline ends came to 9 bases. The CDR3 sequence is 13 residues long. Germline CDR1 KGHDR, CDR2 SFDVKD. In the authors' workflow: Amplification from reference gene primers served as the basis for estimated nucleated cell counts. TCRdb keeps only in-frame clones here, not all; method: immunoSEQ multiplex PCR. V and J calls and clone size are those listed in that table; D and trimming were worked out from the DNA. The sample consists of over 130,000 clones, 80% to 85% of them appearing once. V gene TRBV24-1 combines with J gene TRBJ2-7; D remains ambiguous. This TCR came from a woman aged 55-70 years with acute or convalescent COVID-19. The sequenced sample consisted of peripheral blood. The CDR3 sequence: CATSDPSRYEQYF. The CDR3, as DNA: TGTGCCACCAGTGACCCGAGTCGCTACGAGCAGTACTTC.